This T cell receptor beta chain appears in the sequencing data of a study of T cells in Graves' hyperthyroidism and ophthalmopathy. Study-level findings and limits: Researchers found most expanded thyroid clonotypes above 0.001 in blood as well. Ophthalmopathy stood apart from stable hyperthyroidism in a 13 V-J model. The model forecast ophthalmopathy, anticipating it by a median around 6.5 months before onset.

RNA transcripts yielded amplified TCR beta CDR3 regions. HTBI primers were used for first-round RT-PCR of the TCR CDR3. TCRdb fed the multiplex PCR reads into MiXCR, producing one record per CDR3 protein. Found here are fewer than 750,000 distinct CDR3 sequences, about 45% of them singletons; the top ten hold more than 7.5%. Concerning this clonotype: Its antigen is still unknown.

Those patients with uncontrolled infection, other autoimmune disease, pregnancy or lactation were excluded. V was pared by 5 bases and J by 0 bases, with 14 bases between. This CDR3 is 16 amino acids long. The germline CDR1 and CDR2 sequences are SGHAT and FQDESV (reference sequence). This receptor was identified in a woman under 30 with Graves' hyperthyroidism. The specimen sequenced was peripheral blood or thyroid tissue (not recorded which). The chain combines TRBV11-1 with TRBJ1-3; D unresolved. CDR3 nucleotide sequence: TGTGCCAGCAGCGTAGGACCTCGAAGCTCTGGAAACACCATATATTTT. It encodes CASSVGPRSSGNTIYF.